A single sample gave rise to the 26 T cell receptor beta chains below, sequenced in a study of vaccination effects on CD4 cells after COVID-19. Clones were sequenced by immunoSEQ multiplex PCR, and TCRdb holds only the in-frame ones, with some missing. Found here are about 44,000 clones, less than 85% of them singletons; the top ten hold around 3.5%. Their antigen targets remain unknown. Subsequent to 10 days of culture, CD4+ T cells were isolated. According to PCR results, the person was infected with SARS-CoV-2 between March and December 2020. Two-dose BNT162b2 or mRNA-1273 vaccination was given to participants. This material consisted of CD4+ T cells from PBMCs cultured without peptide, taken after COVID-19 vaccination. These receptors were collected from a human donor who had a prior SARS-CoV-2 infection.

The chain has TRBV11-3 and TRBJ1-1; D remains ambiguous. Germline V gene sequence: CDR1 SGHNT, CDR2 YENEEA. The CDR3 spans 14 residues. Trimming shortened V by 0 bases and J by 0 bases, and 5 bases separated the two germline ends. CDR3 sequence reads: CASSLEGLNTEAFF. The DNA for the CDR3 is TGTGCCAGCAGCTTAGAAGGGTTGAACACTGAAGCTTTCTTT. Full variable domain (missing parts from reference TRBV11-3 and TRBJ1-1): EAGVVQSPRYKIIEKKQPVAFWCNPISGHNTLYWYLQNLGQGPELLIRYENEEAVDDSQLPKDRFSAERLKGVDSTLKIQPAELGDSAVYLCASSLEGLNTEAFFGQGTRLTVV.

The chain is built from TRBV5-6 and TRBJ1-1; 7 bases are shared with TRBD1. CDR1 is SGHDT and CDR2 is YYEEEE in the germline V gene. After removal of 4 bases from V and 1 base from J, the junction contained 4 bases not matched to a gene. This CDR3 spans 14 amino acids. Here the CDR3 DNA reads TGTGCCAGCAGCCCCGGGACAGAGAACACTGAAGCTTTCTTT. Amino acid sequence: CASSPGTENTEAFF.

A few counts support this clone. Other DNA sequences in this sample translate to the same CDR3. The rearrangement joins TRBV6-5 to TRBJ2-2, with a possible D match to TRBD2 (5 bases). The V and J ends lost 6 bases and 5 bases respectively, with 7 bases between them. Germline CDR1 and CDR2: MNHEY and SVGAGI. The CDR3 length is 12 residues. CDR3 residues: CASRLGTGELFF. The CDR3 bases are TGTGCCAGCAGACTAGGGACCGGGGAGCTGTTTTTT.

The CDR3 sequence is CASSLLRGYNEQFF. CDR3 in DNA: TGTGCCAGCAGCCTCCTCCGGGGCTACAATGAGCAGTTCTTC. This chain links TRBV3-1 (or the pseudogene TRBV3-2) with TRBJ2-1; D might be TRBD2 (5 bases). The V and J ends lost 4 bases and 3 bases respectively, with 10 bases between them. From germline, CDR1 is LGHDT and CDR2 YNNKEL (reference sequence). CDR3 size: 14 residues.

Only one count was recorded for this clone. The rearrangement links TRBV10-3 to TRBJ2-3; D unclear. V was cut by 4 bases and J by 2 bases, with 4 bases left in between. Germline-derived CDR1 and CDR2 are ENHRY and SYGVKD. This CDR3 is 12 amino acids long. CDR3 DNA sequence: TGTGCCATCAGTGCGATCACAGATACGCAGTATTTT. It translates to CAISAITDTQYF.

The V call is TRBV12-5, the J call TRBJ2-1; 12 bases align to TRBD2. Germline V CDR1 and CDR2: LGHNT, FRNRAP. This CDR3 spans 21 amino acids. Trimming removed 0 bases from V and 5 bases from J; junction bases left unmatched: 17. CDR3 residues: CASGLVRGLAGGPSGDNEQFF. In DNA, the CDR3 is TGTGCTAGTGGTTTGGTACGCGGGCTAGCGGGAGGGCCTTCGGGGGACAATGAGCAGTTCTTC.

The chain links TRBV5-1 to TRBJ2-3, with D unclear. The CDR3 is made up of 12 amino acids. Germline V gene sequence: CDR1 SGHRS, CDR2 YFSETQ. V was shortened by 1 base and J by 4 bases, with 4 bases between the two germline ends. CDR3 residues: CASSLSADTQYF. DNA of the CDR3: TGCGCCAGCAGCTTGTCGGCAGATACGCAGTATTTT. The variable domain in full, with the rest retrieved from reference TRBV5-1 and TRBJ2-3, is KAGVTQTPRYLIKTRGQQVTLSCSPISGHRSVSWYQQTPGQGLQFLFEYFSETQRNKGNFPGRFSGRQFSNSRSEMNVSTLELGDSALYLCASSLSADTQYFGPGTRLTVL.

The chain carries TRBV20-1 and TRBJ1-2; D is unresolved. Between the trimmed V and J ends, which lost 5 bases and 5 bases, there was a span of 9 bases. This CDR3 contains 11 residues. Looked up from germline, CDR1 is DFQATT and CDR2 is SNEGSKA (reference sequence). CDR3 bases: TGCAGTGCTGATATGGGGTATGGCTACACCTTC. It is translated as CSADMGYGYTF.

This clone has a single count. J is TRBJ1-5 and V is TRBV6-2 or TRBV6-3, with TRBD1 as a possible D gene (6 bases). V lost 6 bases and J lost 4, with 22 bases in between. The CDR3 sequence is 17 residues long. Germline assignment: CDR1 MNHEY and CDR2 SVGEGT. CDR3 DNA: TGTGCCAGCAGCAGGTTGAAGGGACACAGAGTAAATCAGCCCCAGCATTTT. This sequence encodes CASSRLKGHRVNQPQHF.

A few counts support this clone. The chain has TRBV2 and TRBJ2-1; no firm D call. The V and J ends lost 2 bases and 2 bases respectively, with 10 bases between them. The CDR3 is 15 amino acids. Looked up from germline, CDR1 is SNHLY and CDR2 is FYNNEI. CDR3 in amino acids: CASSELGGAYNEQFF. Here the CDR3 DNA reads TGTGCCAGCAGTGAACTGGGCGGCGCCTACAATGAGCAGTTCTTC.

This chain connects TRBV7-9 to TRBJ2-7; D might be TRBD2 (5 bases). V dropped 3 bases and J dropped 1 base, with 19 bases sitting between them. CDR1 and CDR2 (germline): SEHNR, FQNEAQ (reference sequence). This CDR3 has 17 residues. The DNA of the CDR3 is TGTGCCAGCAGCTTTGGCTCGGGGTTTAGCAGGTCCTACGAGCAGTACTTC. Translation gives CASSFGSGFSRSYEQYF.

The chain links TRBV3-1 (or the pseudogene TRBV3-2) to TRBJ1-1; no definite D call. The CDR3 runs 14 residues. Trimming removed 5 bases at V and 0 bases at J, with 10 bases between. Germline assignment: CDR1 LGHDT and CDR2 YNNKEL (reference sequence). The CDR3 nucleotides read TGTGCCAGCAGCAGCTGGCCCCTGAACACTGAAGCTTTCTTT. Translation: CASSSWPLNTEAFF.

The CDR3 is CSASYSLSGYNEQFF. The CDR3 DNA reads TGCAGTGCTAGTTACTCCCTCTCCGGGTACAATGAGCAGTTCTTC. The chain uses TRBV20-1 and TRBJ2-1, with D uncertain. From germline, CDR1 is DFQATT and CDR2 SNEGSKA (reference sequence). The V end was cut by 3 bases, the J end by 4 bases, with 16 bases between. CDR3 length: 15 amino acids.

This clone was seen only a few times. CDR3 coding DNA: TGTGCCAGCAGCAAAGAGACGGTGGACACTGAAGCTTTCTTT. It yields the protein CASSKETVDTEAFF. The chain is built from TRBV21-1 and TRBJ1-1. TRBV21-1 is classified as a pseudogene. The CDR3 sequence is 14 residues long.

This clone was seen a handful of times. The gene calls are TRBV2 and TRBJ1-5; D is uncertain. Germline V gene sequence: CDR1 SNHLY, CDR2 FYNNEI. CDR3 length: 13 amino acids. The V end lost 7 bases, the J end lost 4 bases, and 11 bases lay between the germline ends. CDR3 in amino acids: CASTIIWNQPQHF. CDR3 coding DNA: TGTGCCAGCACCATTATATGGAATCAGCCCCAGCATTTT.

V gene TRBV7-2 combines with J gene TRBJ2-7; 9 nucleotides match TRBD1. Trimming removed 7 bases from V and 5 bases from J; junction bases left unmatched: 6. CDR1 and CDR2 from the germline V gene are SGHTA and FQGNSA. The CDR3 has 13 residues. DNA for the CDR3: TGTGCCAGCAATTCAGGGGACAGGGACGAGCAGTACTTC. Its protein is CASNSGDRDEQYF. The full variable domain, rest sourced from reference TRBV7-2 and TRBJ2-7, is GAGVSQSPSNKVTEKGKDVELRCDPISGHTALYWYRQSLGQGLEFLIYFQGNSAPDKSGLPSDRFSAERTGGSVSTLTIQRTQQEDSAVYLCASNSGDRDEQYFGPGTRLTVT.

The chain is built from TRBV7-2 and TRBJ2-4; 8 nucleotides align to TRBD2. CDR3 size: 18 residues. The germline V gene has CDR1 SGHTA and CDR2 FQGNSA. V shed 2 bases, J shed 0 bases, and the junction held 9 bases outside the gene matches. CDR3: CASSLRASGPVAKNIQYF. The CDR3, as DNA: TGTGCCAGCAGCTTACGTGCTAGCGGGCCCGTAGCCAAAAACATTCAGTACTTC.

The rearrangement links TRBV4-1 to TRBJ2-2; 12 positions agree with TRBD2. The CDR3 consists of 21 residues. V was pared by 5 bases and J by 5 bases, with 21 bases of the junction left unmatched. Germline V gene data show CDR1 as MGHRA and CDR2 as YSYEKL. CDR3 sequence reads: CASSIQTLTSGRGLGTGELFF. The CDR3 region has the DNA TGCGCCAGCAGCATTCAAACCTTGACTAGCGGGAGAGGGTTAGGAACCGGGGAGCTGTTTTTT.

CDR3 loop: CASSSAWGGSGNTIYF. CDR3 in DNA: TGTGCCAGCAGCTCCGCCTGGGGGGGGTCTGGAAACACCATATATTTT. The chain recombines TRBV9 with TRBJ1-3; the D gene is possibly TRBD1 (5 bases). This CDR3 comprises 16 residues. Trimming cost V 4 bases and J 1 base, with 15 bases left between them. Germline CDR1 and CDR2: SGDLS and YYNGEE.

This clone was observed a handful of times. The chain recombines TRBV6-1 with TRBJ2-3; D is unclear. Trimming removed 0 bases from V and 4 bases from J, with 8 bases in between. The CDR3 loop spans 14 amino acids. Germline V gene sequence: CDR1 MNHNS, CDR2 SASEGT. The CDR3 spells CASSEALFADTQYF. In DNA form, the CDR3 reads TGTGCCAGCAGTGAAGCCCTGTTTGCAGATACGCAGTATTTT.

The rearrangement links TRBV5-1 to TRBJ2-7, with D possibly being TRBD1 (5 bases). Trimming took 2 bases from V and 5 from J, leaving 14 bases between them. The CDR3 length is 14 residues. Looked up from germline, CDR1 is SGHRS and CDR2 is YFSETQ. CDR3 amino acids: CASSFEGAPDEQYF. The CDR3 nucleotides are TGCGCCAGCAGCTTTGAAGGGGCCCCTGACGAGCAGTACTTC.

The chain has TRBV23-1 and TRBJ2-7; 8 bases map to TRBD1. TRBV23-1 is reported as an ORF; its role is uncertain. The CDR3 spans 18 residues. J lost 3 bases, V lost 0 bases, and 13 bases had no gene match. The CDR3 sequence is CASSQSPGGGPPHYEQYF. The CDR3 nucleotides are TGCGCCAGCAGTCAATCTCCAGGGGGCGGCCCACCCCACTACGAGCAGTACTTC.

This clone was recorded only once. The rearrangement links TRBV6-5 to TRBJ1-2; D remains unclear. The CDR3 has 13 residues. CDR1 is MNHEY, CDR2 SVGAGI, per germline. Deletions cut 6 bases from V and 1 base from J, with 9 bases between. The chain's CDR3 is CASSRQNNYGYTF. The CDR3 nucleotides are TGTGCCAGCAGCCGACAAAATAACTATGGCTACACCTTC.

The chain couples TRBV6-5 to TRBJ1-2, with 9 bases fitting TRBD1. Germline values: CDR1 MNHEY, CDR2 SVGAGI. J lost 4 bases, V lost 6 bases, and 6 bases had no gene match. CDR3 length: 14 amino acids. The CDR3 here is CASRKQGAIYGYTF. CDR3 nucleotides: TGTGCCAGCAGAAAACAGGGGGCGATCTATGGCTACACCTTC.

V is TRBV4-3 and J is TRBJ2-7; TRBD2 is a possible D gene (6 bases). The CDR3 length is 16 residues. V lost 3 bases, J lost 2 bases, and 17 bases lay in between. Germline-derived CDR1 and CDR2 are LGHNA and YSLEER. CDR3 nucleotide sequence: TGCGCCAGCAGCCAGGCACTAGCTCTAATGACCTACGAGCAGTACTTC. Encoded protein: CASSQALALMTYEQYF.

CDR3 coding DNA: TGTGCCAGCAGTAACTTAGGAGGGGGCTACTATGGCTACACCTTC. Amino acids: CASSNLGGGYYGYTF. The chain joins TRBV6-5 to TRBJ1-2; 7 bases are shared with TRBD1. Germline values: CDR1 MNHEY, CDR2 SVGAGI. Trimming took 5 bases from V and 3 from J; bases not matched to a gene: 9. The CDR3 length is 15 residues.